Below are 15 T cell receptor beta chains sequenced from a single sample in a study of blood T cell repertoires in COVID-19. Produced via immunoSEQ multiplex PCR; TCRdb's table is partial and in-frame only. Of over 200,000 clones in the sample, about nine tenths were seen once. The source material was peripheral blood. The receptors were sampled from a woman aged 55-69 years with acute or convalescent COVID-19.

This chain connects TRBV6-2 or TRBV6-3 to TRBJ2-7, with D maybe TRBD2 (6 bases). From germline, CDR1 is MNHEY and CDR2 SVGEGT. The length of the CDR3 is 15 residues. The V gene lost 4 bases and the J gene lost 0 bases, with 13 bases spanning the gap. The DNA of the CDR3 is TGTGCCAGCAGTTTGGAGGGACGGTTCTCCTACGAGCAGTACTTC. It yields the protein CASSLEGRFSYEQYF.

This sequence joins TRBV6-1 and TRBJ1-4; possibly TRBD1 for D (6 bases). Germline values: CDR1 MNHNS, CDR2 SASEGT. The CDR3 runs to 15 residues. Trimming stripped 3 bases from V and 4 bases from J, with 12 bases between. CDR3 DNA sequence: TGTGCCAGCAGTGACCAAACAGGGCATAATGAAAAACTGTTTTTT. Amino acids: CASSDQTGHNEKLFF.

CDR3 protein: CASSTRQDNSNQPQHF. The CDR3 DNA sequence: TGTGCCAGTAGTACGCGACAGGATAATAGCAATCAGCCCCAGCATTTT. The chain couples TRBV19 to TRBJ1-5; tentative D call: TRBD1 (6 bases). Germline values: CDR1 LNHDA, CDR2 SQIVND (reference sequence). Trimming removed 4 bases from V and 0 bases from J, with 13 bases in between. The CDR3 contains 16 residues.

The gene calls are TRBV7-3 and TRBJ2-5; 9 bases are a match to TRBD1. The CDR3 consists of 13 residues. The ends lost 2 bases at V and 5 bases at J; junction bases unmatched: 0. CDR1 and CDR2 (germline): SGHTA, FQGTGA. CDR3 coding DNA: TGTGCCAGCAGCTTAGGACAGGGGGAGACCCAGTACTTC. This codes for CASSLGQGETQYF.

This chain connects TRBV7-2 to TRBJ1-2; no firm D call. The CDR3 is made up of 16 amino acids. CDR1 and CDR2 (germline): SGHTA, FQGNSA. The V end lost 5 bases, the J end lost 4 bases, and 20 bases lay between the germline ends. CDR3 DNA: TGTGCCAGCAGCCCAGGAGGAAAGCCCCAAGGCTATGGCTACACCTTC. It yields the protein CASSPGGKPQGYGYTF.

This clone was recorded a few times. V is TRBV24-1 and J is TRBJ1-4; no reliable D call. The V gene lost 9 bases and the J gene lost 5 bases, with 12 bases spanning the gap. This CDR3 is built from 13 residues. CDR1 is KGHDR and CDR2 is SFDVKD in the germline V gene. The DNA of the CDR3 is TGTGCCACCGCGAGGGCTCCCAATGAAAAACTGTTTTTT. This translates into CATARAPNEKLFF.

V usage is TRBV6-2 or TRBV6-3 and J usage is TRBJ2-7, with D perhaps matching TRBD2 (6 bases). The CDR3 is 13 residues long. The V end was cut by 6 bases, the J end by 3 bases, with 12 bases between. The germline V gene encodes CDR1 MNHEY and CDR2 SVGEGT. CDR3 amino acids: CASSFASVYEQYF. CDR3 coding DNA: TGTGCCAGCAGCTTCGCTAGCGTCTACGAGCAGTACTTC.

This clone has a single count. The chain couples TRBV11-3 to TRBJ1-3; D call uncertain. V was cut by 4 bases and J by 1 base, with 11 bases left in between. The CDR3 length is 15 residues. Germline assignment: CDR1 SGHNT and CDR2 YENEEA. CDR3: CASSSNGRSGNTIYF. The CDR3 DNA reads as TGTGCCAGCAGCTCCAACGGGAGGTCTGGAAACACCATATATTTT.

The chain couples TRBV28 to TRBJ1-2; the D is unclear. Trimming left V 4 bases short and J 2 bases short, with 23 bases between. Germline V CDR1 and CDR2: MDHEN, SYDVKM. This CDR3 has 18 amino acids. The CDR3 sequence: CASSYPTLPGSANYGYTF. The CDR3, as DNA: TGTGCCAGCAGTTACCCCACCCTGCCAGGCAGTGCCAACTATGGCTACACCTTC.

This chain links TRBV3-1 (or the pseudogene TRBV3-2) with TRBJ1-5; 7 bases are shared with TRBD1. CDR1 is LGHDT and CDR2 is YNNKEL in the germline V gene (reference sequence). Unmatched junction bases numbered 3, after V lost 0 bases and J lost 7 bases. The CDR3 spans 14 residues. CDR3 nucleotide sequence: TGTGCCAGCAGCCAAGATAAAGGGGGCCAGCCCCAGCATTTT. Amino acid sequence: CASSQDKGGQPQHF.

This clone has only one observation. The chain uses TRBV3-1 (or the pseudogene TRBV3-2) and TRBJ2-1, with TRBD2 matching over 13 bases. V dropped 4 bases and J dropped 10; count of bases not matched to a gene: 7. The CDR3 extends over 15 amino acids. Germline V CDR1 and CDR2: LGHDT, YNNKEL (reference sequence). The CDR3 DNA reads TGTGCCAGCAGCCCCTCCCGGGGACTAGCGGGGGAGCAGTTCTTC. This gives the protein CASSPSRGLAGEQFF.

This clone was recorded once. The rearrangement links TRBV24-1 to TRBJ2-5; 9 bases fit TRBD1. The CDR3 extends over 14 amino acids. The J segment lost 5 bases and the V segment lost 3 bases, leaving 3 bases of the junction unmatched. Germline V gene data show CDR1 as KGHDR and CDR2 as SFDVKD. CDR3 region: CATSDRTGEETQYF. CDR3 coding DNA: TGTGCCACCAGTGATCGGACAGGGGAGGAGACCCAGTACTTC.

The chain carries TRBV4-1 and TRBJ2-1; 7 bases agree with TRBD2. The length of the CDR3 is 17 residues. Germline CDR1 MGHRA, CDR2 YSYEKL. V was pared by 2 bases and J by 1 base, with 8 bases of the junction left unmatched. The CDR3 here is CASSQTTGTMSYNEQFF. The CDR3 nucleotides are TGCGCCAGCAGCCAAACAACCGGGACTATGTCCTACAATGAGCAGTTCTTC.

On this clone: The junction does not match germline at one end; this may be a read error. The genes are TRBV19 and TRBJ1-1, with a weak D call TRBD1 (5 bases). CDR3 length: 12 amino acids. From germline, CDR1 is LNHDA and CDR2 SQIVND (reference sequence). The CDR3 here is CASSRETGYSRF. CDR3 bases: TGTGCCAGTAGTAGAGAAACAGGCTACTCTCGATTT.

The chain carries TRBV7-8 and TRBJ1-5, with D possibly TRBD1 on 5 matching bases. Germline values: CDR1 SGHVS, CDR2 FQNEAQ. The ends were cut back, 5 bases at V and 4 bases at J, with 18 bases in the middle. The CDR3 sequence is 16 residues long. The CDR3 spells CASSLLFGAQNQPQHF. The CDR3 DNA reads TGTGCCAGCAGCCTCTTATTTGGGGCGCAGAATCAGCCCCAGCATTTT.